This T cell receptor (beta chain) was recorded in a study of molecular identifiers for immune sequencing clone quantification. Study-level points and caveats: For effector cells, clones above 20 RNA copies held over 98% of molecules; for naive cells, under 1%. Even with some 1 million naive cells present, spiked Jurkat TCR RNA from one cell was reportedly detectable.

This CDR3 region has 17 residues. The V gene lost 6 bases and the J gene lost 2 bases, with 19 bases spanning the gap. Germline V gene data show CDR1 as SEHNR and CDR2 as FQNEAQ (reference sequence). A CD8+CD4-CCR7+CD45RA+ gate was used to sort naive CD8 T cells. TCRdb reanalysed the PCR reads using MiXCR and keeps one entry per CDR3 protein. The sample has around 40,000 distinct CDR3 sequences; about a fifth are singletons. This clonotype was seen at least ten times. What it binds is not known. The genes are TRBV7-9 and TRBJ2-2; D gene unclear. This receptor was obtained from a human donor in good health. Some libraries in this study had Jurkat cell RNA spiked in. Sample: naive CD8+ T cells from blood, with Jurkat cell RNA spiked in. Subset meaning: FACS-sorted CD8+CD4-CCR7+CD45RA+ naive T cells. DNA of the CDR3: TGTGCCAGCAGTTCCCCGAGCTGGTCGGATAACACCGGGGAGCTGTTTTTT. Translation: CASSSPSWSDNTGELFF. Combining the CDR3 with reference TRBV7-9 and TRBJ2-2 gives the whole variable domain DTGVSQNPRHKITKRGQNVTFRCDPISEHNRLYWYRQTLGQGPEFLTYFQNEAQLEKSRLLSDRFSAERPKGSFSTLEIQRTEQGDSAMYLCASSSPSWSDNTGELFFGEGSRLTVL.